Listed below are T cell receptor beta chains from one sample, sequenced in a study of molecular identifiers for immune sequencing clone quantification. TCRdb re-derived calls from the PCR reads in MiXCR, one entry per CDR3 protein. The profile shows nearly 55,000 distinct CDR3 sequences, about a third of them singletons. Sequenced sample: naive CD8+ T cells from blood, with Jurkat cell RNA spiked in. These TCRs come from a human donor in good health. Some libraries in this study had Jurkat cell RNA spiked in. The CDR3 runs from the conserved cysteine through the conserved F or W. D genes are given only for firm matches. Size is omitted from some rows. Given values are once, few, many or a class for expanded clones.

many | . | TRBJ2-7 | TRBV20-1 | CSARQTYEQYF | TGCAGTGCTCGACAGACCTACGAGCAGTACTTC
few | . | TRBJ2-7 | TRBV18 | CASSPSASYEQYF | TGTGCCAGCTCACCATCTGCCTCCTACGAGCAGTACTTC
medium-sized | TRBD2 | TRBJ2-3 | TRBV28 | CASSSWDYRTDTQYF | TGTGCCAGCAGTTCGTGGGACTACAGAACAGATACGCAGTATTTT
. | . | TRBJ2-5 | TRBV13 | CASSLGLGYQETQYF | TGTGCCAGCAGCTTAGGACTAGGGTACCAAGAGACCCAGTACTTC
few | . | TRBJ2-5 | TRBV27 | CASRLAGSQETQYF | TGTGCCAGCAGGCTGGCCGGGAGCCAAGAGACCCAGTACTTC
. | TRBD2 | TRBJ2-1 | TRBV28 | CASSSRLAEYNEQFF | TGTGCCAGCAGCTCCCGGCTAGCGGAGTACAATGAGCAGTTCTTC
. | TRBD1 | TRBJ2-7 | TRBV6-6 | CASSFLGTGSYEQYF | TGTGCCAGCAGTTTTCTCGGGACAGGATCCTACGAGCAGTACTTC
. | . | TRBJ1-5 | TRBV7-2 | CASSLAGVYSNQPQHF | TGTGCCAGCAGCTTAGCTGGAGTGTATAGCAATCAGCCCCAGCATTTT
few | . | TRBJ2-3 | TRBV6-2/TRBV6-3 | CASSFYSERPSTDTQYF | TGTGCCAGCAGTTTCTATTCTGAGAGGCCCAGCACAGATACGCAGTATTTT
many | TRBD1 | TRBJ1-2 | TRBV6-5 | CASSPSQGARGYTF | TGTGCCAGCAGCCCGTCGCAGGGGGCGCGGGGCTACACCTTC
. | . | TRBJ2-1 | TRBV4-1 | CASSSGSSYNEQFF | TGCGCCAGCAGCTCAGGGAGCTCCTACAATGAGCAGTTCTTC